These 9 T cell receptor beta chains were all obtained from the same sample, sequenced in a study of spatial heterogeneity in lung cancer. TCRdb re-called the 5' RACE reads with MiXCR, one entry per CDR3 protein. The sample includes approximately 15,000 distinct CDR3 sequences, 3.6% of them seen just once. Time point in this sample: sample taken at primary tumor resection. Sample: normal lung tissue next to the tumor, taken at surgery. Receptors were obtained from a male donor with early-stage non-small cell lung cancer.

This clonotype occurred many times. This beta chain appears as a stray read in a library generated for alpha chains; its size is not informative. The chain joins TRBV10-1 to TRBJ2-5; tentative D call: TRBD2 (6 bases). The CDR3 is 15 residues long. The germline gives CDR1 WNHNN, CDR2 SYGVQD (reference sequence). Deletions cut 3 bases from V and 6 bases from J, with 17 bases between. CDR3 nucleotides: TGCGCCAGCAGTGATGGGGGGTCCGGACTTAAGACCCAGTACTTC. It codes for CASSDGGSGLKTQYF.

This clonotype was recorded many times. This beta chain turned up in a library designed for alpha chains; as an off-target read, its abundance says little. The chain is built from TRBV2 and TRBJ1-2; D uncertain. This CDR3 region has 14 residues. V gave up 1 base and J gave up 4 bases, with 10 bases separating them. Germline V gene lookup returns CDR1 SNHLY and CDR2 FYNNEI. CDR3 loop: CASSEVGSFYGYTF. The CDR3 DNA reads TGTGCCAGCAGTGAAGTGGGGAGTTTCTATGGCTACACCTTC.

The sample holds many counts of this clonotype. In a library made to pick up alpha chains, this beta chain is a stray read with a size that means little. The CDR3 protein is CASSLSYWGGGYTF. DNA for the CDR3: TGTGCCAGCAGCTTAAGCTACTGGGGGGGTGGCTACACCTTC. The chain links TRBV7-8 to TRBJ1-2, with D tentatively TRBD1 (5 bases). The CDR3 has 14 residues. Germline lookup yields CDR1 SGHVS and CDR2 FQNEAQ. The V end was cut by 2 bases, the J end by 7 bases, with 14 bases between.

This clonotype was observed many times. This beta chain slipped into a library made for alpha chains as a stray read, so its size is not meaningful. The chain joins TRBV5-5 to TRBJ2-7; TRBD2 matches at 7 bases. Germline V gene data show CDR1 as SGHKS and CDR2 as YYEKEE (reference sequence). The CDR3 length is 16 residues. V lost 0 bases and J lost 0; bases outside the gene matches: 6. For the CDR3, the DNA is TGTGCCAGCAGCTTGGTGGAACTAGCGAGCTCCTACGAGCAGTACTTC. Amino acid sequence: CASSLVELASSYEQYF. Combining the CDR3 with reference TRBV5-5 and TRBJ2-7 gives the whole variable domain DAGVTQSPTHLIKTRGQQVTLRCSPISGHKSVSWYQQVLGQGPQFIFQYYEKEERGRGNFPDRFSARQFPNYSSELNVNALLLGDSALYLCASSLVELASSYEQYFGPGTRLTVT.

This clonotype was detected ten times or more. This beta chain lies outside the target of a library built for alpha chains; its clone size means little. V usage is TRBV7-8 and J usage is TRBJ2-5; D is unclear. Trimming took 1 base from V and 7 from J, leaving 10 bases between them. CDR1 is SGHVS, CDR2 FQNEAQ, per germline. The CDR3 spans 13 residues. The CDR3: CASSLVSLRTQYF. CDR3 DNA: TGTGCCAGCAGCTTAGTATCCCTGCGGACCCAGTACTTC.

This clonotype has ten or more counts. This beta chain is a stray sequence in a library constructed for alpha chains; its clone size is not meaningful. The CDR3 DNA follows: TGTGCCAGCAGCTTAGGGAACCGGAGGGAGACCCAGTACTTC. Its protein is CASSLGNRRETQYF. The chain combines TRBV7-2 with TRBJ2-5, with D possibly TRBD2 on 5 matching bases. CDR1 and CDR2 from the germline V gene are SGHTA and FQGNSA. The CDR3 spans 14 residues. V lost 1 base to trimming and J lost 5 bases, with 11 bases between them.

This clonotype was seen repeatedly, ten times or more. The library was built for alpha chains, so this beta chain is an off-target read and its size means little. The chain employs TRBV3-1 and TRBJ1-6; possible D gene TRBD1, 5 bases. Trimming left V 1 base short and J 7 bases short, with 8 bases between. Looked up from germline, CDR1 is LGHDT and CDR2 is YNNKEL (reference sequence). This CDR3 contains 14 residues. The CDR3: CASSQGQTNSPLHF. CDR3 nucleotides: TGTGCCAGCAGCCAAGGACAGACCAATTCACCCCTCCACTTT. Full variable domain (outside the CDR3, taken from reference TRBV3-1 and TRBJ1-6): DTAVSQTPKYLVTQMGNDKSIKCEQNLGHDTMYWYKQDSKKFLKIMFSYNNKELIINETVPNRFSPKSPDKAHLNLHINSLELGDSAVYFCASSQGQTNSPLHFGNGTRLTVT.

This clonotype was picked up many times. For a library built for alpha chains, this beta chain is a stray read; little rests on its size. DNA of the CDR3: TGCGCCAGCAGGGTCGACAGGTCGAACACCGGGGAGCTGTTTTTT. This gives the protein CASRVDRSNTGELFF. This chain joins TRBV5-1 and TRBJ2-2, with a tentative D call TRBD1 (6 bases). From germline, CDR1 is SGHRS and CDR2 YFSETQ. Trimming shortened V by 5 bases and J by 0 bases, and 11 bases separated the two germline ends. This CDR3 spans 15 amino acids.

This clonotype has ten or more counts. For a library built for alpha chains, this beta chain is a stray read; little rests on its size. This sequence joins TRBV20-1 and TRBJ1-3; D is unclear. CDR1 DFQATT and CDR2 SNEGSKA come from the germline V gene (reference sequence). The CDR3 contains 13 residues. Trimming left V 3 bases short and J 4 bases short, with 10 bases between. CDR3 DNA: TGCAGTGCTAGTCTGGCAGTGGGAAACACCATATATTTT. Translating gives CSASLAVGNTIYF.